A single sample gave rise to the 29 T cell receptor beta chains below, sequenced in a study of shared clonotypes between healthy human individuals. TCRdb's table, derived via immunoSEQ multiplex PCR, lists solely in-frame clones and lacks some. The top ten clones hold around 0.14% of a sample with approximately 2.5 million clones, about 92% of them seen once. What was sequenced was naive CD4+ T cells sorted from blood. Subset reported: CD45RA+ positively selected. The receptors derive from a man aged 18 to 30 in good health.

The chain carries TRBV5-1 and TRBJ1-4; 8 bases match TRBD1. Losses at the gene ends were 0 bases for V and 8 bases for J; bases not matched to a gene: 3. This CDR3 comprises 14 residues. Germline CDR1 SGHRS, CDR2 YFSETQ. CDR3 amino acids: CASSLADRAEKLFF. DNA for the CDR3: TGCGCCAGCAGCTTGGCGGACAGGGCAGAAAAACTGTTTTTT. The variable domain in full, completed from reference TRBV5-1 and TRBJ1-4, reads KAGVTQTPRYLIKTRGQQVTLSCSPISGHRSVSWYQQTPGQGLQFLFEYFSETQRNKGNFPGRFSGRQFSNSRSEMNVSTLELGDSALYLCASSLADRAEKLFFGSGTQLSVL.

This clone showed up just once. This may stem from a read error, because a much larger clone lies one nucleotide away. Other DNA sequences in the same sample also yield this CDR3. This chain joins TRBV2 and TRBJ2-3; the D is unclear. V shed 6 bases and J shed 2 bases, with 3 bases lying between them. Germline values: CDR1 SNHLY, CDR2 FYNNEI. This CDR3 is built from 11 residues. The CDR3 sequence is CASSSTDTQYF. DNA of the CDR3: TGTGCCAGCAGCTCCACAGATACGCAGTATTTT.

The J gene is TRBJ2-1, the V gene TRBV7-2; D not resolved. The germline V and J ends were trimmed by 1 base and 13 bases, with 11 bases remaining between them. Germline CDR1 is SGHTA and CDR2 is FQGNSA. The CDR3 consists of 12 residues. CDR3 coding DNA: TGTGCCAGCAGCTTAGATTTGCAATCTCAGTTCTTC. It encodes CASSLDLQSQFF.

The V call is TRBV6-1, the J call TRBJ2-3, with TRBD2 identical over 12 bases. With 10 bases clipped from V and 4 bases from J, the junction kept 9 bases outside the gene matches. Germline V lookup: CDR1 MNHNS, CDR2 SASEGT. The CDR3 has 15 amino acids. CDR3 nucleotides: TGTGCCATCAGCTTACTAGCGGGGGGCGCAGATACGCAGTATTTT. This encodes CAISLLAGGADTQYF.

About this clone itself: Other nucleotide sequences in the sample specify the same CDR3. The chain is built from TRBV18 and TRBJ2-5; D is possibly TRBD1 (6 bases). Trimming took off 6 bases at V and 5 bases at J, with 13 bases between the two ends. CDR1 and CDR2 (germline): KGHSH, LQKENI. This CDR3 is built from 13 residues. The CDR3 sequence: CASSSRGTETQYF. As DNA, the CDR3 is TGTGCCAGCTCTTCTAGGGGGACGGAGACCCAGTACTTC.

The V and J genes are TRBV5-1 and TRBJ2-5; 9 bases match TRBD2. Per the germline V gene, CDR1 is SGHRS and CDR2 is YFSETQ. CDR3 size: 14 residues. J was trimmed by 5 bases and V by 5 bases; bases with no gene match: 7. In nucleotides, the CDR3 is TGCGCCAGCAGTCAAGCGGGGGGAATGGAGACCCAGTACTTC. Amino acids: CASSQAGGMETQYF.

The rearrangement uses TRBV6-1 and TRBJ1-2; D remains unclear. CDR1 MNHNS and CDR2 SASEGT come from the germline V gene. The germline V and J ends were trimmed by 9 bases and 4 bases, with 12 bases remaining between them. The CDR3 consists of 12 residues. The CDR3 reads CASRRASYGYTF. CDR3 DNA sequence: TGTGCCAGTAGGAGGGCTAGCTATGGCTACACCTTC.

The genes are TRBV12-5 and TRBJ2-7; 9 nucleotides match TRBD1. This CDR3 is 15 amino acids long. V lost 6 bases to trimming and J lost 6 bases; unmatched junction nucleotides: 12. Germline V CDR1 and CDR2: LGHNT, FRNRAP. CDR3 DNA sequence: TGTGCTAGTGGCAGGGACAGGGAGCTACTAGGCGAGCAGTACTTC. Translating gives CASGRDRELLGEQYF.

The J gene is TRBJ2-7, the V gene TRBV7-8; the D call may be TRBD1 or TRBD2 (7 bases each). The V and J ends lost 5 bases and 1 base respectively, with 18 bases between them. There are 16 residues in the CDR3. Germline CDR1 and CDR2: SGHVS and FQNEAQ. The CDR3 loop reads CASSPRGGAGSYEQYF. CDR3 coding DNA: TGTGCCAGCAGCCCCAGGGGGGGGGCAGGTTCCTACGAGCAGTACTTC.

CDR3 nucleotides: TGTGCCAGCAGTTTAGAAGGACAGGGGGCGGGGACCCAGTACTTC. Its translation is CASSLEGQGAGTQYF. The rearrangement links TRBV28 to TRBJ2-5, with TRBD1 identical over 11 bases. Germline V gene lookup returns CDR1 MDHEN and CDR2 SYDVKM. CDR3 length equals 15 residues. The V and J ends lost 2 bases and 7 bases, in that order; junction bases with no gene match: 6.

CDR3 sequence (DNA): TGTGCCAGCTCACCCGGGCAGCGTAAGGGCTACACCTTC. It encodes CASSPGQRKGYTF. V gene TRBV18 combines with J gene TRBJ1-2; D not resolved. V gave up 3 bases and J gave up 8 bases, with 13 bases separating them. CDR1 is KGHSH, CDR2 LQKENI, per germline. The CDR3 length is 13 residues.

CDR3 sequence reads: CASSIRGSVTGELFF. CDR3 nucleotides: TGTGCCAGTAGTATACGAGGTAGTGTCACCGGGGAGCTGTTTTTT. The chain employs TRBV19 and TRBJ2-2; D is unclear. CDR3 length: 15 residues. Trimming took 2 bases from V and 4 from J, leaving 11 bases between them. Germline CDR1 is LNHDA and CDR2 is SQIVND (reference sequence). Full variable domain (outside the CDR3, taken from reference TRBV19 and TRBJ2-2): DGGITQSPKYLFRKEGQNVTLSCEQNLNHDAMYWYRQDPGQGLRLIYYSQIVNDFQKGDIAEGYSVSREKKESFPLTVTSAQKNPTAFYLCASSIRGSVTGELFFGEGSRLTVL.

The chain combines TRBV5-1 with TRBJ2-3; either TRBD1 or TRBD2 may fit D (6 bases each). This CDR3 has 15 residues. V lost 0 bases and J 5 bases, leaving 13 bases between the germline ends. CDR1 is SGHRS, CDR2 YFSETQ, per germline. The DNA of the CDR3 is TGCGCCAGCAGCTTGGATAAGGGGGGCGGAGATACGCAGTATTTT. This encodes CASSLDKGGGDTQYF.

The chain combines TRBV27 with TRBJ2-3, with D possibly TRBD1 on 6 matching bases. The CDR3 consists of 16 residues. The germline V and J ends were trimmed by 6 bases and 3 bases, with 19 bases remaining between them. Germline V gene sequence: CDR1 MNHEY, CDR2 SMNVEV (reference sequence). The CDR3 DNA sequence: TGTGCCAGCAGCCAGTCTCCGGGGACATCAACAGATACGCAGTATTTT. This codes for CASSQSPGTSTDTQYF.

The CDR3 is CASSDRRQTNEKLFF. DNA for the CDR3: TGTGCCAGCAGTGATCGGAGACAGACTAATGAAAAACTGTTTTTT. The chain carries TRBV6-1 and TRBJ1-4, with a tentative D call TRBD1 (5 bases). Trimming pared 3 bases from V and 2 bases from J, leaving 10 bases between. Germline-derived CDR1 and CDR2 are MNHNS and SASEGT. The CDR3 contains 15 residues.

This chain joins TRBV19 and TRBJ2-7; D tentatively reads TRBD1 or TRBD2 (5 bases each). The V and J ends lost 9 bases and 0 bases respectively, with 12 bases between them. CDR1 and CDR2 (germline): LNHDA, SQIVND (reference sequence). This CDR3 is 13 amino acids long. For the CDR3, the DNA is TGTGCCAGCAGACGAGGGGTCTCCTACGAGCAGTACTTC. Protein product: CASRRGVSYEQYF. Full variable domain (rest looked up from reference TRBV19 and TRBJ2-7): DGGITQSPKYLFRKEGQNVTLSCEQNLNHDAMYWYRQDPGQGLRLIYYSQIVNDFQKGDIAEGYSVSREKKESFPLTVTSAQKNPTAFYLCASRRGVSYEQYFGPGTRLTVT.

Notes on this clone: Other DNA sequences in the same sample also yield this CDR3. V gene TRBV5-1 combines with J gene TRBJ2-3, with D uncertain. Trimming pared 0 bases from V and 2 bases from J, leaving 4 bases between. Germline V gene data show CDR1 as SGHRS and CDR2 as YFSETQ. CDR3 length: 13 residues. The CDR3, as DNA: TGCGCCAGCAGCTTGGGATCCACAGATACGCAGTATTTT. This gives the protein CASSLGSTDTQYF.

The gene calls are TRBV30 and TRBJ2-6; D gene unclear. CDR1 is GTSNPN, CDR2 SVGIG, per germline (reference sequence). The V and J ends lost 7 bases and 1 base respectively, with 8 bases between them. The CDR3 is made up of 13 amino acids. Here the CDR3 DNA reads TGTGCCTACTTAAGATCTGGGGCCAACGTCCTGACTTTC. It translates to CAYLRSGANVLTF. Full variable domain (remainder filled in from reference TRBV30 and TRBJ2-6): SQTIHQWPATLVQPVGSPLSLECTVEGTSNPNLYWYRQAAGRGLQLLFYSVGIGQISSEVPQNLSASRPQDRQFILSSKKLLLSDSGFYLCAYLRSGANVLTFGAGSRLTVL.

This sequence joins TRBV27 and TRBJ2-5, with D perhaps TRBD1 (6 bases). Germline V CDR1 and CDR2: MNHEY, SMNVEV (reference sequence). The CDR3 covers 15 residues. The ends were cut back, 5 bases at V and 8 bases at J, with 21 bases in the middle. The CDR3 DNA reads as TGTGCCAGCAGTCAACAGGGTACCGCTGGGGAAACCCAGTACTTC. Amino acids: CASSQQGTAGETQYF.

This clone has only one observation. The V gene is TRBV19, the J gene TRBJ2-2; possibly TRBD1 or TRBD2 for D (6 bases each). CDR1 is LNHDA and CDR2 is SQIVND in the germline V gene (reference sequence). V gave up 6 bases and J gave up 6 bases, with 11 bases separating them. The CDR3 has 13 residues. The CDR3 DNA reads TGTGCCAGTAGCCACAGGGAGGCCGGGGAGCTGTTTTTT. Translating it yields CASSHREAGELFF.

V is TRBV2 and J is TRBJ2-3, with 9 bases lining up with TRBD1. The CDR3 loop spans 16 amino acids. Trimming removed 6 bases from V and 1 base from J; junction bases left unmatched: 8. Germline loops: CDR1 SNHLY, CDR2 FYNNEI. This CDR3 is CASSAARDRGTDTQYF. The CDR3 DNA reads TGTGCCAGCAGCGCGGCCCGGGACAGGGGCACAGATACGCAGTATTTT.

V and J are TRBV7-9 and TRBJ1-6; 9 bases are a match to TRBD1. The CDR3 has 16 amino acids. Trimming removed 5 bases from V and 11 bases from J; junction bases left unmatched: 13. Germline V lookup: CDR1 SEHNR, CDR2 FQNEAQ (reference sequence). CDR3 coding DNA: TGTGCCAGCAGCCCTATAGGGGACAGGGTGACGGCACCCCTCCACTTT. It specifies CASSPIGDRVTAPLHF.

On this clone itself: The sample has other DNA sequences that encode this CDR3 too. The chain couples TRBV9 to TRBJ1-3; the D is unclear. Germline V gene lookup returns CDR1 SGDLS and CDR2 YYNGEE. The CDR3 has 15 residues. Trimming removed 0 bases from V and 0 bases from J, with 7 bases in between. CDR3 sequence: CASSVAPGSGNTIYF. CDR3 DNA: TGTGCCAGCAGCGTAGCCCCCGGCTCTGGAAACACCATATATTTT.

On this clone itself: Different DNA sequences within this sample yield the same CDR3. The chain combines TRBV2 with TRBJ2-7; the match to TRBD2 covers 10 bases. Germline CDR1 reads SNHLY; CDR2 reads FYNNEI. Germline trimming cut 3 bases from V and 5 bases from J; bases unmatched to any gene: 4. This CDR3 is built from 14 residues. The CDR3 bases are TGTGCCAGCAGTGAGGCTAGCGGGAGCCACGAGCAGTACTTC. Its protein product is CASSEASGSHEQYF.

The chain has TRBV2 and TRBJ1-2; 10 positions match TRBD1. V dropped 6 bases and J dropped 2; count of bases not matched to a gene: 6. Germline-derived CDR1 and CDR2 are SNHLY and FYNNEI. The CDR3 sequence is 15 residues long. This CDR3 is CASRPWDRGNYGYTF. CDR3 in DNA: TGTGCCAGCAGACCATGGGACAGGGGAAACTATGGCTACACCTTC.

The CDR3 sequence: CASSPMADAARETQYF. As DNA, the CDR3 is TGTGCCAGCTCCCCCATGGCTGACGCCGCTCGAGAGACCCAGTACTTC. The chain has TRBV18 and TRBJ2-5; D is ambiguous. V was shortened by 6 bases and J by 4 bases, with 21 bases between the two germline ends. Germline V gene data show CDR1 as KGHSH and CDR2 as LQKENI. CDR3 length equals 16 residues.

The CDR3 loop is CASSEGGLFGEQFF. The CDR3 DNA is TGTGCCAGCAGTGAAGGGGGACTATTCGGTGAGCAGTTCTTC. The rearrangement joins TRBV2 to TRBJ2-1; 7 bases map to TRBD2. The CDR3 covers 14 residues. V shed 1 base and J 9 bases; nucleotides not matched to a gene: 6. Germline V lookup: CDR1 SNHLY, CDR2 FYNNEI.

In its sample, this clone was seen once. The V gene is TRBV6-1, the J gene TRBJ1-5, with D perhaps matching TRBD1 (5 bases). Germline CDR1 MNHNS, CDR2 SASEGT. The CDR3 runs to 12 residues. Trimming took 10 bases from V and 2 from J, leaving 9 bases between them. CDR3 sequence: CATGNGNQPQHF. CDR3 in DNA: TGTGCCACAGGGAACGGCAATCAGCCCCAGCATTTT.

The chain links TRBV7-2 to TRBJ1-2; D is ambiguous. CDR1 is SGHTA, CDR2 FQGNSA, per germline. V lost 5 bases to trimming and J lost 5 bases, with 9 bases between them. This CDR3 comprises 12 residues. This chain's CDR3 is CASSIDKYGYTF. Here the CDR3 DNA reads TGTGCCAGCAGCATCGATAAATATGGCTACACCTTC.